The present T cell receptor (beta chain) was sequenced within a study of monozygotic twins with inflammatory bowel disease. Whole-study results and caveats: Differing immunosuppressive treatments may have added variability to patient repertoires.

Every TCR library consumed around 4,000 ng of total RNA. TCRdb re-called the 5' RACE reads, yielding one record per CDR3 amino acid sequence without DNA. The sample includes approximately 300,000 distinct CDR3 sequences. CDR3 length: 16 amino acids. CDR1 and CDR2 from the germline V gene are MNHEY and SMNVEV (reference sequence). Regarding this clonotype: Its specificity is not known.

Sequenced: blood. The chain couples TRBV27 to TRBJ1-6; there is no DNA to check the TCRdb D call of TRBD1. The clonotype was recovered from a human donor with ulcerative colitis or Crohn's disease, or a healthy co-twin of an affected twin (not recorded which). The CDR3 loop reads CASSLTTGERVSPLHF.